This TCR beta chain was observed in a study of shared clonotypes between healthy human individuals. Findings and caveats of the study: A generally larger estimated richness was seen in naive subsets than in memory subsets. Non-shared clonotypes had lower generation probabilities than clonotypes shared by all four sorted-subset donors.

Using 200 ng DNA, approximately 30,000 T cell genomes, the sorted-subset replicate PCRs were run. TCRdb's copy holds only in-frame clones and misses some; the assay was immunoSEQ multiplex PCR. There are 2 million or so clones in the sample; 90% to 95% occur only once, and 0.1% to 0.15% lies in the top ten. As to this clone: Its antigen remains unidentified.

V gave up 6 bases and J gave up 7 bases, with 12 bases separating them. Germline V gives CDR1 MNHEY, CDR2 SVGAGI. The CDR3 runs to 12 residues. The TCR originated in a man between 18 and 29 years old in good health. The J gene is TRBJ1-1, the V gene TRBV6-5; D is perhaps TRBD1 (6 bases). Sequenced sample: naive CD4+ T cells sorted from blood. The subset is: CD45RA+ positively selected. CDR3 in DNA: TGTGCCAGCAGCACGACAGGTGTTGAAGCTTTCTTT. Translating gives CASSTTGVEAFF.